These 6 T cell receptor beta chains originate from one sample sequenced in a study of immune heterogeneity within non-small cell lung tumors. TCR beta CDR3 was amplified by multiplex PCR using 32 V and 13 J primers. MiXCR, run by TCRdb on the multiplex PCR reads, gives a single entry per CDR3 protein. The table has under 5,500 distinct CDR3 sequences, more than 20% seen once; the top ten hold 9.5% to 15%. Bulk tumor genomic DNA was the template, and each sample received 550 to 650 ng. Taken during surgery, several biopsies per primary tumor were spaced as far apart as possible within the tumor mass. Newly diagnosed with untreated non-small cell lung cancer, the patients underwent curative surgery. Material: lung tumor tissue. These receptors all come from a man in his fifties or sixties with non-small cell lung cancer.

This clonotype was detected only once. V usage is TRBV6-1 and J usage is TRBJ1-1, with D possibly being TRBD1 (6 bases). Trimming removed 7 bases at V and 9 bases at J, with 30 bases between. Looked up from germline, CDR1 is MNHNS and CDR2 is SASEGT. The length of the CDR3 is 17 residues. CDR3 sequence (DNA): TGTGCCAGCAATCCAGGCGGTTTCCGGGACATCGAACCGAAAGCTTTCTTT. Translating it yields CASNPGGFRDIEPKAFF.

This clonotype qualifies as medium-sized. CDR3 residues: CASSPRTNYEQYF. The CDR3, as DNA: TGTGCCAGCAGCCCCAGGACAAACTACGAGCAGTACTTC. V usage is TRBV11-2 and J usage is TRBJ2-7; possible D gene TRBD1, 5 bases. Trimming pared 5 bases from V and 3 bases from J, leaving 11 bases between. CDR1 and CDR2 from the germline V gene are SGHAT and FQNNGV. The CDR3 runs to 13 residues.

The V call is TRBV11-2, the J call TRBJ2-1, with D perhaps matching TRBD2 (6 bases). V was trimmed by 0 bases and J by 0 bases, leaving 6 bases between them. Germline V gene data show CDR1 as SGHAT and CDR2 as FQNNGV. The CDR3 runs to 15 residues. The CDR3 spells CASSLDGGSYNEQFF. In DNA form, the CDR3 reads TGTGCCAGCAGCTTAGACGGGGGCTCCTACAATGAGCAGTTCTTC.

This clonotype rates as medium-sized. The rearrangement links TRBV28 to TRBJ1-1; possible D gene TRBD1, 5 bases. This CDR3 has 15 residues. Germline V gene lookup returns CDR1 MDHEN and CDR2 SYDVKM. V gave up 5 bases and J gave up 4 bases, with 17 bases separating them. The CDR3 DNA reads as TGTGCCAGCAGTCCCCGCGGGGGGTTCGGCACTGAAGCTTTCTTT. Its translation is CASSPRGGFGTEAFF.

Worth noting for this clonotype: This may be a read error: a much more frequent sequence differs by one nucleotide. The chain uses TRBV30 and TRBJ2-7; no firm D call. CDR1 is GTSNPN, CDR2 SVGIG, per germline (reference sequence). The CDR3 is made up of 12 amino acids. V lost 2 bases to trimming and J lost 0 bases, with 5 bases between them. CDR3 region: CAWSISSYEQYF. The CDR3, as DNA: TGTGCCTGGAGTATCAGCTCCTACGAGCAGTACTTC.

The chain has TRBV7-9 and TRBJ2-1; unclear D gene. Germline V gene sequence: CDR1 SEHNR, CDR2 FQNEAQ (reference sequence). V gave up 4 bases and J gave up 10 bases, with 14 bases separating them. This CDR3 spans 13 amino acids. The chain's CDR3 is CASSWGLVGEQFF. The CDR3 nucleotides read TGTGCCAGCAGCTGGGGATTAGTGGGAGAGCAGTTCTTC.